These 26 T cell receptor beta chains came from one sample sequenced in a study of molecular identifiers for immune sequencing clone quantification. TCRdb re-analysed the PCR reads in MiXCR, keeping a single row per CDR3 protein. The sample lists some 100,000 distinct CDR3 sequences, roughly 38% seen once, with 4% to 5% in the top ten. The sequenced sample was naive CD8+ T cells from blood, with Jurkat cell RNA spiked in. Subset specified: FACS-sorted CD8+CD4-CCR7+CD45RA+ naive T cells. The receptors stem from a human donor in good health. Some libraries in this study had Jurkat cell RNA spiked in.

This clonotype was counted a few times. The genes are TRBV20-1 and TRBJ2-5; D gene uncertain. The germline CDR1 and CDR2 sequences are DFQATT and SNEGSKA (reference sequence). There are 13 residues in the CDR3. V was cut by 0 bases and J by 2 bases, with 7 bases left in between. The DNA of the CDR3 is TGCAGTGCTAGAGATTGGGGTCAAGAGACCCAGTACTTC. Amino acids: CSARDWGQETQYF.

This clonotype was counted once. A much larger clone lies a single base off, so this may be a read error. The chain employs TRBV20-1 and TRBJ1-5, with D unresolved. The germline V gene has CDR1 DFQATT and CDR2 SNEGSKA (reference sequence). This CDR3 is 14 amino acids long. With 2 bases removed from V and 6 bases from J, the gap between germline ends came to 14 bases. For the CDR3, the DNA is TGCAGTGCTAGAAACAGTGGGGTTACTCAGCCCCAGCATTTT. It translates to CSARNSGVTQPQHF.

This clonotype was recorded at least ten times. The gene calls are TRBV20-1 and TRBJ2-5; 11 nucleotides align to TRBD2. The junction had 6 bases not matched to a gene; V was cut back by 4 bases and J by 5 bases. Per germline, CDR1 DFQATT and CDR2 SNEGSKA (reference sequence). CDR3 length: 14 amino acids. The CDR3, as DNA: TGCAGTGCTAAGCCACTAGCGGGAGACGAGACCCAGTACTTC. This translates into CSAKPLAGDETQYF.

This clonotype has ten or more counts. This chain links TRBV7-9 with TRBJ2-3; no definite D call. The CDR3 extends over 13 amino acids. Trimming left V 4 bases short and J 6 bases short, with 11 bases between. The V gene's germline CDR1 is SEHNR and CDR2 FQNEAQ (reference sequence). CDR3 sequence reads: CASSSYSLDTQYF. The CDR3 DNA is TGTGCCAGCAGCTCCTATAGTCTTGATACGCAGTATTTT.

This clonotype was seen at least ten times. V is TRBV7-8 and J is TRBJ2-3; no clear D. V lost 4 bases and J 5 bases, leaving 16 bases between the germline ends. This CDR3 is 15 amino acids long. Germline V gene lookup returns CDR1 SGHVS and CDR2 FQNEAQ. The CDR3: CASSSLKSEKDTQYF. In DNA, the CDR3 is TGTGCCAGCAGCTCCCTTAAGAGTGAGAAAGATACGCAGTATTTT.

This clonotype turned up a few times. The rearrangement links TRBV9 to TRBJ2-5, with 10 bases lining up with TRBD1. This CDR3 is built from 15 residues. Losses at the gene ends were 3 bases for V and 5 bases for J; bases not matched to a gene: 7. Germline values: CDR1 SGDLS, CDR2 YYNGEE. CDR3 sequence: CASSETGGMGETQYF. The CDR3, as DNA: TGTGCCAGCAGCGAGACAGGGGGCATGGGGGAGACCCAGTACTTC.

This clonotype was seen a few times. The chain links TRBV20-1 to TRBJ2-5; D ambiguous. V was pared by 6 bases and J by 1 base, with 18 bases between. Per the germline V gene, CDR1 is DFQATT and CDR2 is SNEGSKA (reference sequence). The CDR3 spans 15 residues. The CDR3 here is CSAPSWTSVQETQYF. In DNA, the CDR3 is TGCAGTGCCCCCAGTTGGACGTCGGTCCAAGAGACCCAGTACTTC.

There are a few counts of this clonotype. The rearrangement links TRBV6-4 to TRBJ2-2, with TRBD1 matching 7 bases. V shed 6 bases and J 0 bases; nucleotides not matched to a gene: 4. Germline V CDR1 and CDR2: MRHNA, SNTAGT. The length of the CDR3 is 15 residues. The CDR3 loop reads CASRPGTANTGELFF. CDR3 in DNA: TGTGCCAGCAGACCCGGGACAGCGAACACCGGGGAGCTGTTTTTT.

This clonotype came up once. The chain joins TRBV6-2 or TRBV6-3 to TRBJ2-2, with D unclear. The CDR3 is 13 amino acids. V was clipped by 1 base and J by 7 bases, with 7 bases between them. Germline loops: CDR1 MNHEY, CDR2 SVGEGT. In nucleotides, the CDR3 is TGTGCCAGCAGTTACTTTAGGCACGGGGAGCTGTTTTTT. Translation: CASSYFRHGELFF.

This clonotype came up many times. This chain uses TRBV28 with TRBJ2-5, with D unclear. Trimming took 5 bases from V and 4 from J, leaving 14 bases between them. Germline-derived CDR1 and CDR2 are MDHEN and SYDVKM. The CDR3 is 14 residues long. CDR3 in amino acids: CASSPGGVSETQYF. DNA for the CDR3: TGTGCCAGCAGTCCGGGCGGCGTTTCAGAGACCCAGTACTTC.

The V call is TRBV7-9, the J call TRBJ2-3; 7 bases map to TRBD1. Losses at the gene ends were 6 bases for V and 4 bases for J; bases not matched to a gene: 4. This CDR3 spans 13 amino acids. From germline, CDR1 is SEHNR and CDR2 FQNEAQ (reference sequence). Here the CDR3 DNA reads TGTGCCAGCAGTCAAGACAGGGCAGATACGCAGTATTTT. This sequence encodes CASSQDRADTQYF.

The chain combines TRBV20-1 with TRBJ2-2; D is undetermined. CDR1 DFQATT and CDR2 SNEGSKA come from the germline V gene (reference sequence). Trimming removed 0 bases from V and 5 bases from J, with 4 bases in between. The CDR3 is 12 amino acids. CDR3 nucleotide sequence: TGCAGTGCTAGAGACCTGACCGGGGAGCTGTTTTTT. This codes for CSARDLTGELFF.

V usage is TRBV24-1 and J usage is TRBJ2-1; D gene ambiguous. Germline V gene data show CDR1 as KGHDR and CDR2 as SFDVKD. V was cut by 6 bases and J by 4 bases, with 15 bases left in between. The CDR3 length is 15 residues. Written as DNA, the CDR3 is TGTGCCACCAGTAATCCCAAGCAGGTTTACAATGAGCAGTTCTTC. Protein sequence: CATSNPKQVYNEQFF.

This clonotype was observed a few times. The gene calls are TRBV13 and TRBJ1-5; possible D gene TRBD1, 5 bases. The CDR3 spans 14 residues. Germline assignment: CDR1 PRHDT and CDR2 FYEKMQ (reference sequence). Trimming took 3 bases from V and 6 from J, leaving 12 bases between them. The CDR3 nucleotides are TGTGCCAGCAGCTTGGGCAGGGCCATTCAGCCCCAGCATTTT. It translates to CASSLGRAIQPQHF.

This clonotype has just a few counts. The rearrangement links TRBV12-3 or TRBV12-4 to TRBJ2-7; D unresolved. CDR3 length: 13 amino acids. Trimming shortened V by 5 bases and J by 2 bases, and 10 bases separated the two germline ends. The CDR3 sequence: CASSPGSTYEQYF. The CDR3 region has the DNA TGTGCCAGCAGTCCCGGGTCAACCTACGAGCAGTACTTC.

The V and J genes are TRBV7-9 and TRBJ1-4, with D possibly matching TRBD1 (5 bases). Trimming removed 5 bases from V and 4 bases from J, with 20 bases in between. CDR1 SEHNR and CDR2 FQNEAQ come from the germline V gene (reference sequence). The CDR3 loop spans 17 amino acids. CDR3 loop: CASSGNLGTGLNEKLFF. The CDR3 DNA reads as TGTGCCAGCAGCGGAAACCTCGGGACGGGTCTTAATGAAAAACTGTTTTTT.

This clonotype was picked up a small number of times. The gene calls are TRBV19 and TRBJ2-1; 10 bases fit TRBD2. CDR1 is LNHDA and CDR2 is SQIVND in the germline V gene (reference sequence). V lost 3 bases, J lost 9 bases, and 11 bases stayed unmatched. This CDR3 has 16 amino acids. The chain's CDR3 is CASSMPSSGRRLEQFF. CDR3 DNA sequence: TGTGCCAGTAGTATGCCCTCTAGCGGGAGAAGGCTTGAGCAGTTCTTC.

The chain couples TRBV19 to TRBJ2-3; 8 bases fit TRBD2. Germline V lookup: CDR1 LNHDA, CDR2 SQIVND (reference sequence). With 1 base clipped from V and 5 bases from J, the junction kept 5 bases outside the gene matches. The CDR3 runs to 15 residues. The CDR3 spells CASSIVGGGRDTQYF. The CDR3 DNA reads TGTGCCAGTAGTATAGTTGGCGGGGGGCGAGATACGCAGTATTTT. Complete variable domain (other parts from reference TRBV19 and TRBJ2-3): DGGITQSPKYLFRKEGQNVTLSCEQNLNHDAMYWYRQDPGQGLRLIYYSQIVNDFQKGDIAEGYSVSREKKESFPLTVTSAQKNPTAFYLCASSIVGGGRDTQYFGPGTRLTVL.

In this sample, this clonotype turned up many times. This chain links TRBV7-2 with TRBJ2-5; 12 bases match TRBD2. There are 17 residues in the CDR3. The V and J ends lost 4 bases and 2 bases, in that order; junction bases with no gene match: 8. Germline V CDR1 and CDR2: SGHTA, FQGNSA. DNA for the CDR3: TGTGCCAGCAGCTCGCCCCGGACTAGCGGGAAACAAGAGACCCAGTACTTC. This codes for CASSSPRTSGKQETQYF. The entire variable domain, with the rest obtained from reference TRBV7-2 and TRBJ2-5, is as follows: GAGVSQSPSNKVTEKGKDVELRCDPISGHTALYWYRQSLGQGLEFLIYFQGNSAPDKSGLPSDRFSAERTGGSVSTLTIQRTQQEDSAVYLCASSSPRTSGKQETQYFGPGTRLLVL.

A remark on this clonotype: It may be a read error: a sequence one base away is much more abundant. V is TRBV9 and J is TRBJ2-3; 7 bases map to TRBD2. V lost 0 bases to trimming and J lost 1 base; unmatched junction nucleotides: 2. The CDR3 is 15 residues long. Germline CDR1 is SGDLS and CDR2 is YYNGEE. CDR3 sequence (DNA): TGTGCCAGCAGCGTAGCTAGCGGTGGCACAGATACGCAGTATTTT. Its translation: CASSVASGGTDTQYF.

The sample holds a few counts of this clonotype. The rearrangement joins TRBV5-8 to TRBJ2-7; weak D call: TRBD1 (6 bases). Per germline, CDR1 SGHTS and CDR2 YDEGEE. V was shortened by 0 bases and J by 2 bases, with 12 bases between the two germline ends. The CDR3 loop spans 15 amino acids. The CDR3 loop is CASSLDQGIPYEQYF. The CDR3, as DNA: TGTGCCAGCAGCTTGGATCAGGGGATCCCCTACGAGCAGTACTTC.

Comment on this clonotype: Compared with germline, one end of the junction differs, possibly owing to a read error. This chain joins TRBV10-3 and TRBJ2-3; the D call may be TRBD1 or TRBD2 (7 bases each). Germline V lookup: CDR1 ENHRY, CDR2 SYGVKD. CDR3 length: 14 residues. CDR3 loop: CAISERAGTVTQYF. CDR3 coding DNA: TGTGCCATCAGTGAACGAGCGGGGACAGTTACGCAGTATTTT.

This clonotype was counted only a few times. The chain is built from TRBV12-3 or TRBV12-4 and TRBJ1-2, with D uncertain. The CDR3 sequence is 12 residues long. V was shortened by 4 bases and J by 4 bases, with 7 bases between the two germline ends. CDR3 residues: CASSSGSYGYTF. The CDR3 DNA sequence: TGTGCCAGCAGTTCGGGGAGCTATGGCTACACCTTC.

This clonotype came up a few times. V and J are TRBV12-3 or TRBV12-4 and TRBJ2-3; no reliable D call. V lost 5 bases and J 0 bases, leaving 15 bases between the germline ends. The CDR3 is 16 residues long. The CDR3 sequence is CASSHPEVRSTDTQYF. The CDR3 coding sequence is TGTGCCAGCAGTCACCCCGAGGTGCGGAGCACAGATACGCAGTATTTT.

Notes on this clonotype: An end of the junction differs from the germline gene, which may be a read error. The chain is built from TRBV12-3 or TRBV12-4 and TRBJ2-6, with D perhaps given as TRBD1 or TRBD2 (5 bases each). CDR3 length: 12 residues. CDR3 coding DNA: TGTGCCAGCGGTGCCGGGGCCATCGTCCTGACTTTC. Translation gives CASGAGAIVLTF.

Of note for this clonotype: A read error may explain this, as a much larger clone is one base away. The chain carries TRBV29-1 and TRBJ2-7; 10 bases align to TRBD1. The V gene end was trimmed by 4 bases and the J gene end by 6 bases; junction bases not matched to a gene: 6. This CDR3 has 13 amino acids. Germline V lookup: CDR1 SQVTM, CDR2 ANQGSEA. CDR3 in amino acids: CSVVPGTGAEQYF. Written as DNA, the CDR3 is TGCAGCGTTGTCCCCGGGACAGGGGCCGAGCAGTACTTC.